This T cell receptor beta chain was captured by sequencing in a study of T cells in Graves' hyperthyroidism and ophthalmopathy (dated by TCRdb to between 2018 and 2021). A note on the overall study: Peripheral blood was sampled at the time of initial diagnosis, prior to any treatment. The 100 or so discovery patients were randomly split 7:3 into training and test sets. Following sampling, methimazole starting at 30 mg daily was given to hyperthyroidism patients, and high-dose intravenous methylprednisolone was given to ophthalmopathy patients. Prospective prediction of ophthalmopathy was tested in an independent validation cohort of fewer than 20 hyperthyroidism patients and around 16 patients who later progressed to ophthalmopathy. To identify distinguishing TCR V-J signatures, a discovery cohort of around 98 patients was used, comprising 43 with Graves' ophthalmopathy and around 57 with stable Graves' hyperthyroidism. The paper reports TCR Vbeta CDR3 sequencing of about 140 peripheral blood samples: around 41 ophthalmopathy, over 70 hyperthyroidism and approximately 17 progressor patients. In six Graves' hyperthyroidism patients, the study also compared T-cell repertoires from thyroid tissue with T-cell repertoires from blood. Points the paper makes about the study in general: During validation, the model predicted progression to ophthalmopathy a median of roughly 7.1 months ahead of onset, with around 71% sensitivity and around 72% specificity. A model built on a 13 V-J signature distinguished ophthalmopathy from stable hyperthyroidism, reaching roughly 88% sensitivity and 81% to 83% specificity in cross-validation and 80%/75% in testing. Most expanded thyroid clonotypes (frequency above 0.001) were also detected in blood, suggesting blood repertoires may reflect thyroid immune responses. No statistical method was used to fix the sample size in advance, and group allocation was not hidden from the investigators.

The TCR beta CDR3 regions were amplified from the RNA transcripts. A first-round RT-PCR of the TCR CDR3 used the HTBI primer set with the Qiagen OneStep RT-PCR kit. The libraries were constructed in a second round of multiplex PCR and then size-selected and purified. The libraries were sequenced on an Illumina HiSeq2000 using paired-end 100 bp reads. Turning to the authors' computational methods: SOAPnuke was used to process the raw data, removing reads that contained adapters or uncalled bases, had a mean Phred below 15, or lacked an exact match to the constant primer or identifier. COPE v1.2.5 was used to merge the high-quality paired reads, and each unique nucleotide sequence was defined as a clonotype. MiTCR v1.1 was used to align clonotypes to the IMGT TRBV, TRBD and TRBJ reference segments. Only V-J combinations with frequency above 0.0001, covering about 99% of repertoires, were analysed. The TCS score was defined as the ratio of F50 (clonal expansion) to E x V (chaos), calculated using BLOSUM62-based TCRdist between CDR3 peptides within each V-J. Welch's t-statistics and random forest reduced fewer than 550 V-J features to under 15, which were used in a naive Bayes classifier (R e1071). The similarity between thyroid and blood repertoires was quantified using the Morisita-Horn index. TCRdb itself trimmed the public reads at Q25 with fastp, ran MiXCR and retained productive beta chains. Rows matching on CDR3 protein sequence are summarized as one entry with the most common DNA and genes. The V and J calls and clone size come from TCRdb's table, not from the authors' own analysis. The sample table records approximately 610,000 distinct CDR3 sequences; roughly 15% of these occur just once. Jointly, the top ten make up around 4.5% of the sample.

CDR1 and CDR2 are read off the germline V gene as SQVTM and ANQGSEA. V sheds 7 bases and J sheds 5 bases, leaving 17 bases between their ends. Measured from the cysteine to the phenylalanine, the CDR3 is 13 residues long. CDR3 DNA is the only sequence kept; it has 39 bases, read in frame from the first base. Only a few counts were recorded for this clonotype. The clone's antigen remains unknown. No base-level quality is on record; no much larger clone is a single base apart. Ophthalmopathy patients had moderately to severely active disease, with a Clinical Activity Score of 3 or more, a NOSPECS grade of 4 or more, and a disease duration of less than 3 months. Any patient with an uncontrolled infection, another autoimmune disease, pregnancy or lactation was excluded. Diagnoses were based on clinical symptoms, serum thyroxine and TRAb, thyroid ultrasound and orbital computed tomography. Ficoll-Paque density gradient centrifugation was used to isolate PBMCs from approximately 10 ml of fresh peripheral blood. Total RNA was extracted with Trizol reagent, and quality was checked on an Agilent 2100 Bioanalyzer.

The TCR sequence derives from a woman in her forties with Graves' ophthalmopathy. The rearranged chain carries TRBV29-1 and TRBJ1-1; TRBD1 is a possible D gene, resting on 5 matching bases. The sample taken for sequencing was blood. The CDR3 is CSGAGRVGTEAFF. In nucleotides, the sequence is TGCAGCGGTGCAGGGAGGGTGGGAACTGAAGCTTTCTTT.